The 21 T cell receptor beta chains below all came from one sample that was sequenced in a study of blood T cell repertoires in COVID-19. The data were produced by immunoSEQ multiplex PCR, yet TCRdb's version contains in-frame clones alone and is incomplete. The table has tens of thousands of clones, 86% seen once. Sequencing was performed on peripheral blood. These receptor sequences come from a man at least 80 years old in a cohort sampled during active COVID-19.

This clone was seen a few times. The chain carries TRBV7-2 and TRBJ2-1; 8 bases line up with TRBD2. This CDR3 region has 13 residues. V was clipped by 5 bases and J by 16 bases; unmatched bases: 13. CDR1 SGHTA and CDR2 FQGNSA come from the germline V gene. The CDR3 coding sequence is TGTGCCAGCAGCCCAGTAAGAGCGGGGGATTATTTCTTC. This encodes CASSPVRAGDYFF.

This clone appeared once. The chain couples TRBV5-1 to TRBJ2-3; TRBD2 matches 13 bases. The CDR3 sequence is 16 residues long. The V gene's germline CDR1 is SGHRS and CDR2 YFSETQ. With 5 bases clipped from V and 2 bases from J, the junction kept 5 bases outside the gene matches. The DNA for the CDR3 is TGCGCCAGCAGGCGGACTAGCGGGGGCCCCACAGATACGCAGTATTTT. It yields the protein CASRRTSGGPTDTQYF.

This chain uses TRBV5-4 with TRBJ1-2; a weak D match, TRBD1 (6 bases). CDR3 length equals 14 residues. The ends were cut back, 4 bases at V and 2 bases at J, with 12 bases in the middle. Germline CDR1 SGHNT, CDR2 YYREEE (reference sequence). CDR3 DNA: TGTGCCAGCAGCCGACGGACAGACAACTATGGCTACACCTTC. It encodes CASSRRTDNYGYTF.

The J gene is TRBJ1-5, the V gene TRBV16; 8 positions match TRBD1. The CDR3 totals 15 residues. Per germline, CDR1 KGHSY and CDR2 FQNENV. The junction had 2 bases not matched to a gene; V was cut back by 2 bases and J by 2 bases. The CDR3 region is CASSQEGQGNQPQHF. The CDR3 bases are TGTGCCAGCAGCCAAGAGGGACAGGGCAATCAGCCCCAGCATTTT.

This chain connects TRBV19 to TRBJ1-2; perhaps TRBD1 as D (5 bases). V lost 0 bases, J lost 4 bases, and 9 bases lay in between. Germline loops: CDR1 LNHDA, CDR2 SQIVND (reference sequence). The CDR3 runs to 14 residues. This CDR3 is CASSIEGGRYGYTF. For the CDR3, the DNA is TGTGCCAGTAGTATAGAGGGGGGTCGCTATGGCTACACCTTC.

The chain links TRBV24-1 to TRBJ2-5, with 7 bases aligning to TRBD2. From germline, CDR1 is KGHDR and CDR2 SFDVKD. The CDR3 runs to 14 residues. J was trimmed by 2 bases and V by 5 bases; bases with no gene match: 4. The CDR3 here is CATSGGGYQETQYF. The CDR3 DNA follows: TGTGCCACCAGTGGGGGGGGATATCAAGAGACCCAGTACTTC.

The CDR3 protein is CASTPQGQLSTDTQYF. The CDR3 DNA reads as TGTGCCAGCACCCCTCAGGGGCAGTTGAGCACAGATACGCAGTATTTT. The V gene is TRBV11-2, the J gene TRBJ2-3; possibly TRBD1 for D (6 bases). The CDR3 has 16 residues. Trimming left V 7 bases short and J 0 bases short, with 17 bases between. The germline V gene encodes CDR1 SGHAT and CDR2 FQNNGV.

The chain combines TRBV20-1 with TRBJ2-5, with TRBD1 matching over 7 bases. V lost 3 bases, J lost 4 bases, and 2 bases stayed unmatched. CDR1 is DFQATT, CDR2 SNEGSKA, per germline (reference sequence). The CDR3 runs 12 residues. CDR3 DNA: TGCAGTGCTAGTCCAGGGGGAGAGACCCAGTACTTC. Its protein is CSASPGGETQYF.

This chain connects TRBV6-6 to TRBJ2-1; 14 bases are shared with TRBD2. Per germline, CDR1 MNHNY and CDR2 SVGAGI (reference sequence). This CDR3 region has 13 residues. Trimming took 11 bases from V and 7 from J; bases not matched to a gene: 4. The CDR3 region has the DNA TGTGCCGGGACTAGCGGGGGCGGAAATGAGCAGTTCTTC. Translation: CAGTSGGGNEQFF.

V gene TRBV6-4 combines with J gene TRBJ2-7; 7 bases match TRBD1. Per germline, CDR1 MRHNA and CDR2 SNTAGT. Trimming took 0 bases from V and 2 from J; bases not matched to a gene: 7. CDR3 size: 16 residues. The CDR3 is CASSDSKLGTAYEQYV. In DNA, the CDR3 is TGTGCCAGCAGTGACTCCAAGCTCGGGACAGCCTACGAGCAGTACGTC.

The chain recombines TRBV10-3 with TRBJ2-1; 11 bases match TRBD2. The J segment lost 0 bases and the V segment lost 3 bases, leaving 10 bases of the junction unmatched. CDR3 length: 19 residues. The germline gives CDR1 ENHRY, CDR2 SYGVKD. CDR3 loop: CAISEPLGSGGDSYNEQFF. The CDR3 DNA reads TGTGCCATCAGTGAACCCCTCGGTAGCGGGGGGGACTCCTACAATGAGCAGTTCTTC.

The chain employs TRBV10-3 and TRBJ1-3; 11 bases agree with TRBD1. The CDR3 sequence is 16 residues long. Trimming cost V 6 bases and J 2 bases; bases outside gene matches: 6. Germline V gives CDR1 ENHRY, CDR2 SYGVKD. The CDR3 spells CAISAGQGVAGNTIYF. For the CDR3, the DNA is TGTGCCATCAGCGCGGGACAGGGGGTGGCTGGAAACACCATATATTTT.

The chain is built from TRBV5-4 and TRBJ2-5, with D possibly being TRBD1 (5 bases). The V and J ends lost 4 bases and 5 bases respectively, with 15 bases between them. The CDR3 covers 14 residues. The V gene's germline CDR1 is SGHNT and CDR2 YYREEE (reference sequence). CDR3 region: CASSPRIAGETQYF. CDR3 DNA: TGTGCCAGCAGCCCACGAATCGCAGGGGAGACCCAGTACTTC.

This sequence joins TRBV15 and TRBJ1-5; D is possibly TRBD1 (6 bases). The CDR3 has 14 residues. The V gene lost 9 bases and the J gene lost 4 bases, with 16 bases spanning the gap. Germline CDR1 and CDR2: LNHNV and YYDKDF (reference sequence). The CDR3 region is CATGKAGDNQPQHF. In DNA, the CDR3 is TGTGCCACGGGAAAGGCAGGGGATAATCAGCCCCAGCATTTT.

This chain links TRBV7-2 with TRBJ2-3, with D unresolved. CDR1 and CDR2 (germline): SGHTA, FQGNSA. CDR3 length: 11 residues. Trimming took off 4 bases at V and 5 bases at J, with 4 bases between the two ends. CDR3 sequence reads: CASSSLDTQYF. The DNA for the CDR3 is TGTGCCAGCAGCTCTTTAGATACGCAGTATTTT.

The gene calls are TRBV10-3 and TRBJ1-2; TRBD1 matches 7 bases. Germline CDR1 and CDR2: ENHRY and SYGVKD. CDR3 length: 17 amino acids. V was pared by 0 bases and J by 4 bases, with 11 bases of the junction left unmatched. The CDR3 spells CAISESPDDRATYGYTF. CDR3 coding DNA: TGTGCCATCAGTGAGTCCCCGGACGACAGGGCCACCTATGGCTACACCTTC.

CDR3 amino acids: CASSYSGRVPYEQYF. CDR3 in DNA: TGTGCCAGCAGTTACTCGGGGAGGGTCCCCTACGAGCAGTACTTC. This rearrangement joins TRBV6-7 to TRBJ2-7; 7 bases map to TRBD2. TRBV6-7 is labeled an ORF, and its function is uncertain. V lost 0 bases and J lost 2; bases outside the gene matches: 4. This CDR3 region has 15 residues.

This rearrangement joins TRBV2 to TRBJ2-2, with TRBD1 matching over 9 bases. Germline V gene data show CDR1 as SNHLY and CDR2 as FYNNEI. This CDR3 comprises 15 residues. V was pared by 4 bases and J by 1 base, with 1 base of the junction left unmatched. The CDR3 DNA sequence: TGTGCCAGCAGTGGACAGGGGGGGAACACCGGGGAGCTGTTTTTT. This gives the protein CASSGQGGNTGELFF. Full variable domain (rest looked up from reference TRBV2 and TRBJ2-2): EPEVTQTPSHQVTQMGQEVILRCVPISNHLYFYWYRQILGQKVEFLVSFYNNEISEKSEIFDDQFSVERPDGSNFTLKIRSTKLEDSAMYFCASSGQGGNTGELFFGEGSRLTVL.

The J gene is TRBJ1-3, the V gene TRBV27, with a tentative D call TRBD1 (5 bases). Germline V lookup: CDR1 MNHEY, CDR2 SMNVEV (reference sequence). V was shortened by 8 bases and J by 4 bases, with 21 bases between the two germline ends. The CDR3 spans 16 residues. The CDR3 DNA sequence: TGTGCCAGCTCCTGCGGGGCCGCGATTTCCGGAAACACCATATATTTT. Translating gives CASSCGAAISGNTIYF.

The chain joins TRBV13 to TRBJ2-3; 10 bases match TRBD2. CDR1 and CDR2 from the germline V gene are PRHDT and FYEKMQ (reference sequence). The J segment lost 8 bases and the V segment lost 5 bases, leaving 13 bases of the junction unmatched. CDR3 length equals 16 residues. The CDR3 protein is CASSARTSGGTGTQYF. In nucleotides, the CDR3 is TGTGCCAGCAGCGCCCGGACTAGCGGCGGAACTGGTACGCAGTATTTT.

The V and J genes are TRBV2 and TRBJ2-1; tentatively, D is TRBD2 (5 bases). The CDR3 length is 15 residues. V was pared by 7 bases and J by 2 bases, with 15 bases between. Germline V gene lookup returns CDR1 SNHLY and CDR2 FYNNEI. The CDR3: CASTGWRGPYNEQFF. DNA of the CDR3: TGTGCCAGCACCGGCTGGAGAGGGCCCTACAATGAGCAGTTCTTC.